This T cell receptor beta chain was recorded in a study of T cells in Graves' hyperthyroidism and ophthalmopathy. The study's findings and limits: In validation, the model predicted ophthalmopathy. These predictions came a median about 6.5 months before onset. Most thyroid clonotypes expanded above 0.001 were also detected in blood.

TCR beta CDR3 sequences were amplified from RNA transcripts. The TCR CDR3 was amplified in a first-round RT-PCR using the HTBI primer set. TCRdb ran MiXCR on the multiplex PCR reads and lists one entry per CDR3 protein. The repertoire holds around 300,000 distinct CDR3 sequences, with 10% to 15% as singletons. Newly diagnosed hyperthyroidism patients aged 18 to 65 years had disease lasting under 2 months. Diagnosis relied on clinical symptoms, serum thyroxine and TRAb, thyroid ultrasound and orbital computed tomography. Turning to this clonotype: Its antigen remains unknown.

The CDR3 is 15 residues long. The germline gives CDR1 GTSNPN, CDR2 SVGIG (reference sequence). The V segment lost 3 bases and the J segment 2 bases; nucleotides outside the gene matches: 7. The TCR originated in a woman in her twenties or thirties with Graves' hyperthyroidism that later progressed to Graves' ophthalmopathy. Sequenced: blood. The chain carries TRBV30 and TRBJ2-1; 7 bases map to TRBD1. For the CDR3, the DNA is TGTGCCTGGAGAACAGGGGTCAGGGCCTACAATGAGCAGTTCTTC. Its protein product is CAWRTGVRAYNEQFF.